Below, 8 T cell receptor beta chains from the same sample are listed, as sequenced in a study of blood T cell repertoires in COVID-19. Libraries were prepared by immunoSEQ multiplex PCR; TCRdb keeps only in-frame clonotypes and omits some of them. The data contain about 84,000 clones, 75% to 85% of them seen just once; the ten biggest clones take up roughly 30%. The material sequenced was peripheral blood. Receptor source: a woman of 80 years or more with acute or convalescent COVID-19.

V and J are TRBV10-3 and TRBJ1-5, with D possibly matching TRBD1 (5 bases). CDR3 size: 14 residues. Trimming left V 5 bases short and J 1 base short, with 9 bases between. The V gene's germline CDR1 is ENHRY and CDR2 SYGVKD. CDR3 region: CAISRQLSNQPQHF. CDR3 DNA sequence: TGTGCCATCAGTCGACAGCTCAGCAATCAGCCCCAGCATTTT.

The V and J genes are TRBV10-1 and TRBJ2-1, with D unresolved. With 3 bases removed from V and 1 base from J, the gap between germline ends came to 16 bases. In germline, CDR1 is WNHNN, CDR2 SYGVQD (reference sequence). This CDR3 contains 17 residues. This CDR3 reads CASSDPGTPKSYNEQFF. The CDR3, as DNA: TGCGCCAGCAGTGACCCAGGAACCCCAAAATCCTACAATGAGCAGTTCTTC.

For this clone: The same CDR3 can be traced to other DNA sequences in this sample. The CDR3 bases are TGCGCCAGCAGCCCTAGCGGGAGCTCCTACAATGAGCAGTTCTTC. Protein product: CASSPSGSSYNEQFF. The chain is built from TRBV5-1 and TRBJ2-1; 10 bases fit TRBD2. V shed 4 bases and J 0 bases; nucleotides not matched to a gene: 1. CDR1 is SGHRS and CDR2 is YFSETQ in the germline V gene. This CDR3 has 15 residues.

Only one count was recorded for this clone. This chain joins TRBV7-6 and TRBJ1-5; D is unclear. The V end was cut by 2 bases, the J end by 0 bases, with 8 bases between. The CDR3 loop spans 15 amino acids. CDR1 SGHVS and CDR2 FNYEAQ come from the germline V gene. The CDR3 DNA reads as TGTGCCAGCAGCTTATCCCCTAATAGCAATCAGCCCCAGCATTTT. Translation gives CASSLSPNSNQPQHF.

The rearrangement joins TRBV4-1 to TRBJ2-7; perhaps TRBD1 as D (6 bases). Trimming took off 3 bases at V and 8 bases at J, with 20 bases between the two ends. Germline CDR1 MGHRA, CDR2 YSYEKL. The CDR3 contains 15 residues. The CDR3 DNA sequence: TGCGCCAGCAGCCACCTCGACCGGGACACACGTCAGCAGTACTTC. Translating gives CASSHLDRDTRQQYF.

This clone was seen once. The genes are TRBV7-2 and TRBJ2-7; 8 bases align to TRBD2. This CDR3 is 15 amino acids long. Trimming removed 5 bases from V and 0 bases from J; junction bases left unmatched: 6. Germline CDR1 reads SGHTA; CDR2 reads FQGNSA. The CDR3 protein is CASSGLAGSSYEQYF. CDR3 coding DNA: TGTGCCAGCAGCGGCCTAGCGGGTTCCTCCTACGAGCAGTACTTC.

The chain links TRBV19 to TRBJ2-5; 9 bases are shared with TRBD1. The ends lost 3 bases at V and 4 bases at J; junction bases unmatched: 6. The CDR3 loop spans 15 amino acids. Looked up from germline, CDR1 is LNHDA and CDR2 is SQIVND (reference sequence). The CDR3 loop reads CASSIGDRVGETQYF. DNA for the CDR3: TGTGCCAGTAGTATTGGGGACAGGGTGGGAGAGACCCAGTACTTC.

V and J are TRBV6-6 and TRBJ1-6, with TRBD1 identical over 8 bases. Per the germline V gene, CDR1 is MNHNY and CDR2 is SVGAGI (reference sequence). The CDR3 length is 16 residues. The V gene end was trimmed by 5 bases and the J gene end by 5 bases; junction bases not matched to a gene: 8. The CDR3 sequence is CASSKQGGRNNSPLHF. Here the CDR3 DNA reads TGTGCCAGCAGTAAACAGGGGGGGAGGAATAATTCACCCCTCCACTTT.